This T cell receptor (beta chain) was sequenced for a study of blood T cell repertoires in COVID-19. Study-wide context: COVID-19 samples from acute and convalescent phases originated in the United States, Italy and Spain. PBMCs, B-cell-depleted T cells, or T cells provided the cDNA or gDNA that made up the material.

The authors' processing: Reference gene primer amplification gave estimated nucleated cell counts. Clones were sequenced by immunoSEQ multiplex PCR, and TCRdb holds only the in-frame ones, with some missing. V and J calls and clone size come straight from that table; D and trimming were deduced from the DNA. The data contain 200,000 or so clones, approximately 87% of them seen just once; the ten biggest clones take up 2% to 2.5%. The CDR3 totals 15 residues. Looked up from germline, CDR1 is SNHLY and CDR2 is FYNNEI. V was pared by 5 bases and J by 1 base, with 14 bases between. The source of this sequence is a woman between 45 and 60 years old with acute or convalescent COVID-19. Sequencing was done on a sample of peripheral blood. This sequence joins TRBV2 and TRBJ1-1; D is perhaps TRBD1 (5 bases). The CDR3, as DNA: TGTGCCAGCAGTCGCCAGGGAGGGGCGAACACTGAAGCTTTCTTT. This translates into CASSRQGGANTEAFF.